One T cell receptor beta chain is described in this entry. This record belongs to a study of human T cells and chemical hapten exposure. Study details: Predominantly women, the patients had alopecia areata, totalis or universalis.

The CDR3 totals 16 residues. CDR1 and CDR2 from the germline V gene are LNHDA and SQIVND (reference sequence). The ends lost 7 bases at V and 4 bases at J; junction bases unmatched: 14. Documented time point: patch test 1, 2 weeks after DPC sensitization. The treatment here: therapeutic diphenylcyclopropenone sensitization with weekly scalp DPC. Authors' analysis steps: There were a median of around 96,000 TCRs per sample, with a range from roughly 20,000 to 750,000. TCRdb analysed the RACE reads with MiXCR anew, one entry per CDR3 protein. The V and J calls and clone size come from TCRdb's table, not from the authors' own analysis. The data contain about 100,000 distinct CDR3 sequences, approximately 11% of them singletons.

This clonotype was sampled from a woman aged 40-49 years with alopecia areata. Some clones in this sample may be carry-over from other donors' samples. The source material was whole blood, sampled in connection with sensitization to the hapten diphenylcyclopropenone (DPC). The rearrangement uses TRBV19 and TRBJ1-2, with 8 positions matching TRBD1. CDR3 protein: CASTLDRVSSTYGYTF. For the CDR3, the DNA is TGTGCCAGTACCCTGGACAGGGTTTCTTCCACCTATGGCTACACCTTC.